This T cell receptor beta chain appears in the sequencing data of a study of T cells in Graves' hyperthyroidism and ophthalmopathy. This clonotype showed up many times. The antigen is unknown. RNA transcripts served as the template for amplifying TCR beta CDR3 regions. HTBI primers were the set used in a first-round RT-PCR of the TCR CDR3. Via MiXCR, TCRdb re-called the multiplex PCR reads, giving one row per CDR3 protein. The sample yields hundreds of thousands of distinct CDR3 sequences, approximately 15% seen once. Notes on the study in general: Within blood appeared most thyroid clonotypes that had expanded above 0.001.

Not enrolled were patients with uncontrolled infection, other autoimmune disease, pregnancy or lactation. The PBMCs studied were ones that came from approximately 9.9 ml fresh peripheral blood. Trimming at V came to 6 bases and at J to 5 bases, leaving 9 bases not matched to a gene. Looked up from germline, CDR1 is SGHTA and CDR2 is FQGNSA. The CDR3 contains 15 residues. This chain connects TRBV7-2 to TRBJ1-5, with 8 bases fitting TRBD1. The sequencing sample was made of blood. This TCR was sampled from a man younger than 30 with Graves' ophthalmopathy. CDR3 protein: CASSLTGTGYQPQHF. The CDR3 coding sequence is TGTGCCAGCAGTTTGACCGGGACAGGTTATCAGCCCCAGCATTTT.